Listed here are 29 T cell receptor beta chains from one sample, sequenced in a study of cytomegalovirus exposure and HLA in healthy donors. The PCR employed 60 Vbeta primers together with 13 Jbeta primers. Sequenced by immunoSEQ multiplex PCR; TCRdb stores in-frame clones only, minus some. The sample carries about 110,000 clones, roughly 82% recorded once. The sample comprised PBMCs. The receptors were sampled from a man aged 25 to 45 in good health and CMV-seropositive.

This sequence joins TRBV5-1 and TRBJ2-1; the match to TRBD2 covers 8 bases. V trimming: 3 bases; J trimming: 6 bases; junction bases outside the gene matches: 8. Germline V CDR1 and CDR2: SGHRS, YFSETQ. The CDR3 covers 15 residues. The CDR3 DNA reads as TGCGCCAGCAGCTCAGAACTAGCGGCACTCAATGAGCAGTTCTTC. This codes for CASSSELAALNEQFF. The whole variable domain, remainder taken from reference TRBV5-1 and TRBJ2-1, is KAGVTQTPRYLIKTRGQQVTLSCSPISGHRSVSWYQQTPGQGLQFLFEYFSETQRNKGNFPGRFSGRQFSNSRSEMNVSTLELGDSALYLCASSSELAALNEQFFGPGTRLTVL.

The chain joins TRBV5-1 to TRBJ1-1; D might be TRBD1 (5 bases). The CDR3 is made up of 15 amino acids. Looked up from germline, CDR1 is SGHRS and CDR2 is YFSETQ. V was trimmed by 3 bases and J by 1 base, leaving 13 bases between them. CDR3 protein: CASSSGGRGNTEAFF. CDR3 sequence (DNA): TGCGCCAGCAGCTCCGGGGGAAGGGGGAACACTGAAGCTTTCTTT.

This rearrangement joins TRBV10-2 to TRBJ1-1, with D possibly being TRBD1 (5 bases). Trimming pared 8 bases from V and 8 bases from J, leaving 9 bases between. Germline CDR1 and CDR2: WSHSY and SAAADI. This CDR3 has 10 amino acids. The CDR3 DNA sequence: TGCGCCAGCGGGGGGGGAGAAGCTTTCTTT. Protein: CASGGGEAFF.

Only one count was recorded for this clone. The chain carries TRBV27 and TRBJ1-5; D possibly corresponds to TRBD1 (6 bases). CDR3 size: 14 residues. Trimming took off 3 bases at V and 5 bases at J, with 11 bases between the two ends. Germline V gene data show CDR1 as MNHEY and CDR2 as SMNVEV (reference sequence). The chain's CDR3 is CASSFSQGDQPQHF. DNA of the CDR3: TGTGCCAGCAGTTTCTCACAGGGTGATCAGCCCCAGCATTTT.

The count of this clone is one. The rearrangement uses TRBV18 and TRBJ2-4; D is possibly TRBD2 (5 bases). V lost 1 base and J 0 bases, leaving 13 bases between the germline ends. Germline V lookup: CDR1 KGHSH, CDR2 LQKENI. CDR3 size: 17 residues. The CDR3 sequence: CASSPRNRLLAKNIQYF. The CDR3 DNA reads TGTGCCAGCTCACCACGGAACCGACTACTAGCCAAAAACATTCAGTACTTC.

This clone showed up just once. V usage is TRBV2 and J usage is TRBJ2-5; TRBD2 agrees at 9 bases. The CDR3 runs 15 residues. Germline-derived CDR1 and CDR2 are SNHLY and FYNNEI. J lost 2 bases, V lost 3 bases, and 4 bases had no gene match. The CDR3 DNA is TGTGCCAGCAGTGAGCGGGGGGGGATTCAAGAGACCCAGTACTTC. Translating it yields CASSERGGIQETQYF.

The table lists this clone with a count of one. The chain links TRBV6-5 to TRBJ1-4; 9 positions match TRBD1. Germline loops: CDR1 MNHEY, CDR2 SVGAGI. The CDR3 has 14 residues. With 5 bases clipped from V and 8 bases from J, the junction kept 6 bases outside the gene matches. The CDR3 bases are TGTGCCAGCAGTGAAGGGACAGGGAAGGAAAAACTGTTTTTT. Its protein product is CASSEGTGKEKLFF.

This rearrangement joins TRBV9 to TRBJ1-1, with TRBD1 as a possible D gene (5 bases). Trimming took off 0 bases at V and 3 bases at J, with 6 bases between the two ends. The CDR3 is 13 amino acids. Germline loops: CDR1 SGDLS, CDR2 YYNGEE. As DNA, the CDR3 is TGTGCCAGCAGCGTAGTAGGGGACACTGAAGCTTTCTTT. It yields the protein CASSVVGDTEAFF.

This clone has a handful of counts. The gene calls are TRBV4-1 and TRBJ2-3, with 7 bases aligning to TRBD1. Trimming cost V 4 bases and J 0 bases; bases outside gene matches: 4. The CDR3 totals 15 residues. Germline CDR1 MGHRA, CDR2 YSYEKL. CDR3: CASSPGQTSTDTQYF. In DNA form, the CDR3 reads TGCGCCAGCAGCCCGGGACAGACTAGCACAGATACGCAGTATTTT.

The V and J genes are TRBV7-8 and TRBJ2-1, with TRBD2 identical over 12 bases. Germline-derived CDR1 and CDR2 are SGHVS and FQNEAQ. The J segment lost 8 bases and the V segment lost 4 bases, leaving 9 bases of the junction unmatched. This CDR3 is 16 amino acids long. CDR3 sequence (DNA): TGTGCCAGCAGCTCCCTAGCGGGGGGGTTTCTTCATGAGCAGTTCTTC. Translation gives CASSSLAGGFLHEQFF. The whole variable domain, filled in from reference TRBV7-8 and TRBJ2-1, reads GAGVSQSPRYKVAKRGQDVALRCDPISGHVSLFWYQQALGQGPEFLTYFQNEAQLDKSGLPSDRFFAERPEGSVSTLKIQRTQQEDSAVYLCASSSLAGGFLHEQFFGPGTRLTVL.

This clone was counted a single time. The rearrangement uses TRBV7-6 and TRBJ1-2, with D perhaps TRBD1 (6 bases). This CDR3 comprises 14 residues. V lost 5 bases and J lost 9, with 19 bases in between. Germline V lookup: CDR1 SGHVS, CDR2 FNYEAQ. The CDR3 DNA reads TGTGCCAGCAGCCCCGGGACACTCGAGCCCCGCTACACCTTC. Translation gives CASSPGTLEPRYTF.

The V call is TRBV5-1, the J call TRBJ1-2; D gene uncertain. Germline V gene lookup returns CDR1 SGHRS and CDR2 YFSETQ. This CDR3 spans 17 amino acids. The ends were cut back, 0 bases at V and 4 bases at J, with 19 bases in the middle. CDR3 in DNA: TGCGCCAGCAGCTTGGAAGTGGCTCGAGACATCGGCTATGGCTACACCTTC. Its protein product is CASSLEVARDIGYGYTF.

Only a few counts were recorded for this clone. The chain joins TRBV18 to TRBJ1-6; D is uncertain. In germline, CDR1 is KGHSH, CDR2 LQKENI. Deletions cut 3 bases from V and 8 bases from J, with 14 bases between. This CDR3 contains 15 residues. CDR3 residues: CASSPQSPLDSPLHF. CDR3 DNA: TGTGCCAGCTCACCTCAAAGTCCCCTAGATTCACCCCTCCACTTT.

This clone has only one observation. This rearrangement joins TRBV7-9 to TRBJ2-3, with a possible D match to TRBD1 (5 bases). CDR3 length: 15 amino acids. Germline V lookup: CDR1 SEHNR, CDR2 FQNEAQ (reference sequence). With 1 base removed from V and 1 base from J, the gap between germline ends came to 9 bases. CDR3 bases: TGTGCCAGCAGCTTAGACCTGACAGGCACAGATACGCAGTATTTT. Its translation is CASSLDLTGTDTQYF.

In this sample, this clone turned up once. V and J are TRBV9 and TRBJ2-3; TRBD2 might be the D (6 bases). Trimming cost V 6 bases and J 0 bases, with 17 bases left between them. Germline CDR1 reads SGDLS; CDR2 reads YYNGEE. CDR3 size: 16 residues. The CDR3 DNA reads TGTGCCAGCACCCCCGGGAGCGGGTTTAGCACAGATACGCAGTATTTT. Amino acids: CASTPGSGFSTDTQYF.

This clone is a singleton in its sample. The chain links TRBV5-8 to TRBJ2-1, with a possible D match to TRBD1 (7 bases). This CDR3 is 16 amino acids long. Germline CDR1 SGHTS, CDR2 YDEGEE. The V and J ends lost 4 bases and 7 bases respectively, with 21 bases between them. CDR3 in amino acids: CASSPKRRGLRNEQFF. CDR3 DNA: TGTGCCAGCAGCCCCAAAAGGAGGGGGCTTAGGAATGAGCAGTTCTTC.

The chain couples TRBV10-1 to TRBJ1-5; possibly TRBD1 for D (5 bases). With 5 bases removed from V and 0 bases from J, the gap between germline ends came to 17 bases. CDR3 length equals 17 residues. From germline, CDR1 is WNHNN and CDR2 SYGVQD (reference sequence). CDR3 in DNA: TGCGCCAGCAGTAGGTACCGTCCGGACATTAGCAATCAGCCCCAGCATTTT. It yields the protein CASSRYRPDISNQPQHF.

This chain links TRBV6-5 with TRBJ2-7; weak D call: TRBD2 (5 bases). This CDR3 has 15 residues. Per germline, CDR1 MNHEY and CDR2 SVGAGI. V was clipped by 5 bases and J by 11 bases, with 25 bases between them. In DNA form, the CDR3 reads TGTGCCAGCAGTAACACCCGGGGAAGTACGGCGCGGGAGTACTTC. Residues: CASSNTRGSTAREYF.

This chain uses TRBV2 with TRBJ2-1; D possibly corresponds to TRBD1 (6 bases). The CDR3 length is 16 residues. CDR1 is SNHLY and CDR2 is FYNNEI in the germline V gene. V was clipped by 5 bases and J by 9 bases, with 23 bases between them. The CDR3 DNA is TGTGCCAGCAGTCGTAACAGGGCGGACCTTTCCGGTGAGCAGTTCTTC. It translates to CASSRNRADLSGEQFF.

This chain joins TRBV11-2 and TRBJ2-1, with a weak D call TRBD1 (5 bases). CDR3 length equals 15 residues. CDR1 SGHAT and CDR2 FQNNGV come from the germline V gene. Between the trimmed V and J ends, which lost 0 bases and 6 bases, there was a span of 12 bases. CDR3 loop: CASSLEVTALNEQFF. The DNA of the CDR3 is TGTGCCAGCAGCTTAGAGGTGACAGCCCTCAATGAGCAGTTCTTC.

The genes are TRBV9 and TRBJ2-3, with 8 bases fitting TRBD2. The CDR3 sequence is 15 residues long. The ends lost 4 bases at V and 10 bases at J; junction bases unmatched: 14. Germline CDR1 SGDLS, CDR2 YYNGEE. CDR3 bases: TGTGCCAGCAGCCGACTAGCGTCTACCGCCGGTGCGCAGTATTTT. Amino acid sequence: CASSRLASTAGAQYF.

This rearrangement joins TRBV6-4 to TRBJ2-2, with D possibly TRBD1 on 5 matching bases. The V gene lost 0 bases and the J gene lost 6 bases, with 8 bases spanning the gap. Germline CDR1 MRHNA, CDR2 SNTAGT. CDR3 length: 14 amino acids. As DNA, the CDR3 is TGTGCCAGCAGTGACTCGCCAGGGTCCGGGGAGCTGTTTTTT. Its protein is CASSDSPGSGELFF.

The chain carries TRBV14 and TRBJ2-3; 8 bases are a match to TRBD2. Trimming took 2 bases from V and 4 from J; bases not matched to a gene: 5. Germline CDR1 is SGHDN and CDR2 is FVKESK. The CDR3 sequence is 15 residues long. The CDR3 coding sequence is TGTGCCAGCAGCCAAATCGGGGGGGCCCCAGATACGCAGTATTTT. Translation: CASSQIGGAPDTQYF.

The chain has TRBV27 and TRBJ1-1; tentatively, D is TRBD1 (5 bases). CDR1 is MNHEY, CDR2 SMNVEV, per germline (reference sequence). The CDR3 has 14 amino acids. Trimming cost V 1 base and J 6 bases, with 12 bases left between them. CDR3 residues: CASSLYGGVAEAFF. The CDR3 bases are TGTGCCAGCAGTTTATATGGAGGGGTCGCTGAAGCTTTCTTT.

This sequence joins TRBV5-5 and TRBJ1-1; 9 positions agree with TRBD1. The CDR3 has 14 amino acids. Losses at the gene ends were 3 bases for V and 6 bases for J; bases not matched to a gene: 6. The germline CDR1 and CDR2 sequences are SGHKS and YYEKEE (reference sequence). CDR3 sequence reads: CASSYRDRDPEAFF. CDR3 bases: TGTGCCAGCAGCTACCGGGACAGGGACCCTGAAGCTTTCTTT.

V usage is TRBV6-4 and J usage is TRBJ2-3; a weak D match, TRBD1 (5 bases). Trimming left V 3 bases short and J 5 bases short, with 9 bases between. CDR1 and CDR2 (germline): MRHNA, SNTAGT. CDR3 length: 13 residues. CDR3 sequence: CASSEEQGDTQYF. The CDR3 DNA is TGTGCCAGCAGTGAAGAGCAGGGAGATACGCAGTATTTT.

The V and J genes are TRBV15 and TRBJ2-5; TRBD2 matches at 12 bases. Germline V gives CDR1 LNHNV, CDR2 YYDKDF (reference sequence). J lost 2 bases, V lost 0 bases, and 13 bases had no gene match. The CDR3 has 20 amino acids. The CDR3, as DNA: TGTGCCACCAGCAGAGATTTAGAGGGACATGGACTAGCGGGGCAAGAGACCCAGTACTTC. This gives the protein CATSRDLEGHGLAGQETQYF. The full variable domain, in which reference TRBV15 and TRBJ2-5 provide the parts outside the CDR3, is DAMVIQNPRYQVTQFGKPVTLSCSQTLNHNVMYWYQQKSSQAPKLLFHYYDKDFNNEADTPDNFQSRRPNTSFCFLDIRSPGLGDTAMYLCATSRDLEGHGLAGQETQYFGPGTRLLVL.

With regard to this clone: A junction boundary mismatches the germline segment, possibly from a read error. The gene calls are TRBV5-1 and TRBJ1-1; no clear D. There are 16 residues in the CDR3. CDR1 is SGHRS, CDR2 YFSETQ, per germline. The CDR3 reads CASSLAQITFSTEAFF. DNA for the CDR3: TGTGCCAGCAGCTTGGCACAGATTACTTTTTCCACTGAAGCTTTCTTT.

In this sample, this clone turned up once. This chain connects TRBV29-1 to TRBJ1-2, with 8 bases identical to TRBD1. The CDR3 covers 12 residues. The V gene end was trimmed by 6 bases and the J gene end by 7 bases; junction bases not matched to a gene: 7. Per germline, CDR1 SQVTM and CDR2 ANQGSEA. This CDR3 reads CSVDRDPSGYTF. As DNA, the CDR3 is TGCAGCGTGGACAGGGATCCAAGTGGCTACACCTTC.